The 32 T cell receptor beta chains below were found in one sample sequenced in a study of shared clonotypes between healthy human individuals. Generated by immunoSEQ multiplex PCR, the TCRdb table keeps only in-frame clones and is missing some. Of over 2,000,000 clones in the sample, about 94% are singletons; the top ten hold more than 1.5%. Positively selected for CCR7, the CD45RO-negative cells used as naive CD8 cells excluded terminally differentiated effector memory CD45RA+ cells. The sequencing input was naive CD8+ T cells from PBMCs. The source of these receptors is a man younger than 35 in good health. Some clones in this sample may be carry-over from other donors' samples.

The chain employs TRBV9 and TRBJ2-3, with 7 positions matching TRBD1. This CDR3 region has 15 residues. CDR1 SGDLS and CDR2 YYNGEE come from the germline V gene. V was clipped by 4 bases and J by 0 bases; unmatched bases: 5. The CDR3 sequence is CASSPWDRSTDTQYF. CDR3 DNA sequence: TGTGCCAGCAGCCCATGGGACAGAAGCACAGATACGCAGTATTTT.

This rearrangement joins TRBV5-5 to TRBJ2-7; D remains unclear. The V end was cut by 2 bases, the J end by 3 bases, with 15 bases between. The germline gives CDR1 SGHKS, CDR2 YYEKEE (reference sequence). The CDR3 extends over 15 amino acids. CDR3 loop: CASSFMLGWNYEQYF. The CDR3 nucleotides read TGTGCCAGCAGCTTCATGCTGGGTTGGAACTACGAGCAGTACTTC.

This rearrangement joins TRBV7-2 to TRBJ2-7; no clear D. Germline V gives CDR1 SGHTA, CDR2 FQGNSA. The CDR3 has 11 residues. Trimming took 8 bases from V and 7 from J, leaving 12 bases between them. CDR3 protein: CASVSRGEQYF. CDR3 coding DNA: TGTGCCAGCGTATCGAGAGGAGAGCAGTACTTC.

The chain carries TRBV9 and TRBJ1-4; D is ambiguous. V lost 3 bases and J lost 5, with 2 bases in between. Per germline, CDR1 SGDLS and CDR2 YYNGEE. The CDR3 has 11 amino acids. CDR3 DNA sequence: TGTGCCAGCAGCGCGAATGAAAAACTGTTTTTT. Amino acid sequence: CASSANEKLFF.

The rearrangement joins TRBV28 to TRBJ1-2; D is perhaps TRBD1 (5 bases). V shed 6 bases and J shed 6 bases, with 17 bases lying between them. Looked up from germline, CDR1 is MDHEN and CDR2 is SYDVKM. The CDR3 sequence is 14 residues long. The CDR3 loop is CASRRQGTGDGYTF. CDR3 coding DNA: TGTGCCAGCAGGAGACAAGGTACGGGGGATGGCTACACCTTC.

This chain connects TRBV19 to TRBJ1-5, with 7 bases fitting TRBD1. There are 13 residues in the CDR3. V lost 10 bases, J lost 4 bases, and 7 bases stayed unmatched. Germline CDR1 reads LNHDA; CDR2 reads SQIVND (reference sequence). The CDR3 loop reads CATRTGWNQPQHF. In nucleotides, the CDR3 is TGTGCCACCAGGACAGGTTGGAATCAGCCCCAGCATTTT. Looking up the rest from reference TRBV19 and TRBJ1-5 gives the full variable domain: DGGITQSPKYLFRKEGQNVTLSCEQNLNHDAMYWYRQDPGQGLRLIYYSQIVNDFQKGDIAEGYSVSREKKESFPLTVTSAQKNPTAFYLCATRTGWNQPQHFGDGTRLSIL.

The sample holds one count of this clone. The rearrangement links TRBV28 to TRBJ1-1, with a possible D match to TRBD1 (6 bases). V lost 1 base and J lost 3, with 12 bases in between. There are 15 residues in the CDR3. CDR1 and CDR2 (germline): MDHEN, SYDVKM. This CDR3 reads CASSLSQTGYTEAFF. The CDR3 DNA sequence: TGTGCCAGCAGTTTATCCCAAACAGGGTACACTGAAGCTTTCTTT.

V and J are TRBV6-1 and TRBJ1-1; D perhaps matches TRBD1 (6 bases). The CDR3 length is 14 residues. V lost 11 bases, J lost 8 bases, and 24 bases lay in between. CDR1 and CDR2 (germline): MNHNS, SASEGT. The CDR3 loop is CASRQTGPFGEAFF. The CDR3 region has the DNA TGTGCCTCCCGCCAGACAGGTCCCTTTGGCGAAGCTTTCTTT.

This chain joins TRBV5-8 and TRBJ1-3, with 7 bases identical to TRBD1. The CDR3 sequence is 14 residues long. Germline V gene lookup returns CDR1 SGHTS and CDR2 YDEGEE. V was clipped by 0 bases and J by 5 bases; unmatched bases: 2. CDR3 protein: CASSLEGARNTIYF. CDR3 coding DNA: TGTGCCAGCAGCTTGGAGGGGGCCAGAAACACCATATATTTT.

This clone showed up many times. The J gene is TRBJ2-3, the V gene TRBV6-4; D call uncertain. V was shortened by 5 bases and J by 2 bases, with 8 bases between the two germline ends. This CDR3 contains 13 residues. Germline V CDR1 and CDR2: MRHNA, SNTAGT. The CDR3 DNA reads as TGTGCCAGCAGTAGATCCGACACAGATACGCAGTATTTT. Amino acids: CASSRSDTDTQYF.

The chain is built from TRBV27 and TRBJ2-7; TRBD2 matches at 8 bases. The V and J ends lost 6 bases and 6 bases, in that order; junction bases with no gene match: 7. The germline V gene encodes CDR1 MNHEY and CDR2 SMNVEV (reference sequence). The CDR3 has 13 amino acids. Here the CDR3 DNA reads TGTGCCAGCAGAGGGAGCGGGAGTACCGAGCAGTACTTC. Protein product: CASRGSGSTEQYF.

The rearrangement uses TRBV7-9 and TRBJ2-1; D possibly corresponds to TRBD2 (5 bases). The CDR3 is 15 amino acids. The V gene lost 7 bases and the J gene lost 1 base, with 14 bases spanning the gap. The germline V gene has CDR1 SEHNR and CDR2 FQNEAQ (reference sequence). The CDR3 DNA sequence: TGTGCCAGCACCCCGTCGGGGATTTCCTACAATGAGCAGTTCTTC. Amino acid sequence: CASTPSGISYNEQFF.

CDR3 DNA sequence: TGTGCCAGCAGCTTTAACAGGGCGGACACCGGGGAGCTGTTTTTT. Translating it yields CASSFNRADTGELFF. The chain is built from TRBV5-8 and TRBJ2-2; perhaps TRBD1 as D (6 bases). The CDR3 totals 15 residues. Germline-derived CDR1 and CDR2 are SGHTS and YDEGEE. V shed 2 bases and J shed 3 bases, with 11 bases lying between them.

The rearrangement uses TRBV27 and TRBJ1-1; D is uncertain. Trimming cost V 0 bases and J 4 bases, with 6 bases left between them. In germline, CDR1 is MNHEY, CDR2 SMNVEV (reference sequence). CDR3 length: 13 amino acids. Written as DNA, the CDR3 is TGTGCCAGCAGTTTATCGATGGGCACTGAAGCTTTCTTT. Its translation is CASSLSMGTEAFF.

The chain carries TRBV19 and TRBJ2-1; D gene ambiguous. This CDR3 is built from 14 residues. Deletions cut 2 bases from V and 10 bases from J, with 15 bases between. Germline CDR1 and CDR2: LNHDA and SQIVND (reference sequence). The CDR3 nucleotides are TGTGCCAGTAGTATACCCCGCAGCTATGGCGAGCAGTTCTTC. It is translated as CASSIPRSYGEQFF.

In DNA, the CDR3 is TGTGCCAGCGTGGACAGGCGGGGGGCCAAAAACATTCAGTACTTC. Its translation: CASVDRRGAKNIQYF. The genes are TRBV7-9 and TRBJ2-4, with D perhaps being TRBD1 or TRBD2 (7 bases each). Trimming stripped 8 bases from V and 1 base from J, with 15 bases between. This CDR3 spans 15 amino acids. CDR1 and CDR2 from the germline V gene are SEHNR and FQNEAQ (reference sequence).

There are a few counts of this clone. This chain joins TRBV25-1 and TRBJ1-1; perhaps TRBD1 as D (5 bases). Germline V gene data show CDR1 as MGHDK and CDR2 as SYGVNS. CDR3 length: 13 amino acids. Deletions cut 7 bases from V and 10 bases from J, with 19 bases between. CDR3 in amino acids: CASIGRAGLGAFF. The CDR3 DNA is TGTGCCAGCATTGGCAGGGCCGGCTTGGGAGCTTTCTTT.

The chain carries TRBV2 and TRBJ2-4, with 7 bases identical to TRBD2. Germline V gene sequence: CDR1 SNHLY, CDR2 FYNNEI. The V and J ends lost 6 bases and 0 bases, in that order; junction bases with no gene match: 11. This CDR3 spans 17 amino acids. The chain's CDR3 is CASRLIGGSVAKNIQYF. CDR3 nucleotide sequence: TGTGCCAGCAGGCTAATCGGCGGGAGCGTAGCCAAAAACATTCAGTACTTC. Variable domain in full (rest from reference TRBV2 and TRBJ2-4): EPEVTQTPSHQVTQMGQEVILRCVPISNHLYFYWYRQILGQKVEFLVSFYNNEISEKSEIFDDQFSVERPDGSNFTLKIRSTKLEDSAMYFCASRLIGGSVAKNIQYFGAGTRLSVL.

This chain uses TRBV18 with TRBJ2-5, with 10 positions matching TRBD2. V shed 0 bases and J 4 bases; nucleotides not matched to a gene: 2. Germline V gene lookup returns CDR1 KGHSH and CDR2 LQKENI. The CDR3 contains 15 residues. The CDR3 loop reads CASSPPLAGLETQYF. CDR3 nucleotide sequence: TGTGCCAGCTCACCACCACTAGCGGGACTAGAGACCCAGTACTTC.

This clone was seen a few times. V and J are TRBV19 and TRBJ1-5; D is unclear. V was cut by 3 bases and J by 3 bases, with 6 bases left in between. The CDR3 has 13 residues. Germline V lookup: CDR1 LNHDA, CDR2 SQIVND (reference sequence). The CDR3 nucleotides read TGTGCCAGTAGTATGTATCTCAATCAGCCCCAGCATTTT. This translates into CASSMYLNQPQHF.

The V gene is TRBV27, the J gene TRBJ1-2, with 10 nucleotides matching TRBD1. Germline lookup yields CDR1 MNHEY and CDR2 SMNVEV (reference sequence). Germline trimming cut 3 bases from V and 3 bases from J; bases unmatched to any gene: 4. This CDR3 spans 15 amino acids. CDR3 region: CASSFLGTGDYGYTF. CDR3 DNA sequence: TGTGCCAGCAGTTTTCTCGGGACAGGGGACTATGGCTACACCTTC.

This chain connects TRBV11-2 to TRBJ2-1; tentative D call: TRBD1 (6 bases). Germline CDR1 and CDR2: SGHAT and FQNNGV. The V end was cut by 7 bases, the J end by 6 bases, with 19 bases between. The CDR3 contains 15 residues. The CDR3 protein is CASNAKRQAFNEQFF. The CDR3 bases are TGTGCCAGCAACGCCAAGAGACAGGCATTCAATGAGCAGTTCTTC.

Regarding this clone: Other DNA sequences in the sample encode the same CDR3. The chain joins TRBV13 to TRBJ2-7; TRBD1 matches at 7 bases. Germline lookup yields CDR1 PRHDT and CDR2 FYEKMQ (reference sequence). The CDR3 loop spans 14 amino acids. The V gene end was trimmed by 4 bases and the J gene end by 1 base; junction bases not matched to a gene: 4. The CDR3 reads CASSSTGSSYEQYF. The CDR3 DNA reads TGTGCCAGCAGCTCGACAGGGAGTTCCTACGAGCAGTACTTC.

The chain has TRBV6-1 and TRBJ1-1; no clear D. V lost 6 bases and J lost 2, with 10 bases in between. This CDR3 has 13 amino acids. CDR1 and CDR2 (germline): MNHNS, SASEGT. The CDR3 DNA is TGTGCCAGCAGGGGAATCCGAAACACTGAAGCTTTCTTT. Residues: CASRGIRNTEAFF.

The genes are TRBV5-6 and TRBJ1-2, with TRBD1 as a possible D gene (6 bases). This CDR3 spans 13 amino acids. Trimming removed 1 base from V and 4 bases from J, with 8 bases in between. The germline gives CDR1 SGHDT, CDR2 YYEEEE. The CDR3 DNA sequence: TGTGCCAGCAGCTTGTTAGGGGGCTATGGCTACACCTTC. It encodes CASSLLGGYGYTF.

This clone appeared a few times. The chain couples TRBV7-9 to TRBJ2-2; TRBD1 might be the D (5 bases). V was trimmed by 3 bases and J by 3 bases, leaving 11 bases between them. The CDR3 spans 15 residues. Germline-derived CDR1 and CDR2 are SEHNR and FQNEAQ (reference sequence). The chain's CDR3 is CASSFGRVDTGELFF. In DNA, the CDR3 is TGTGCCAGCAGCTTCGGCAGGGTCGACACCGGGGAGCTGTTTTTT.

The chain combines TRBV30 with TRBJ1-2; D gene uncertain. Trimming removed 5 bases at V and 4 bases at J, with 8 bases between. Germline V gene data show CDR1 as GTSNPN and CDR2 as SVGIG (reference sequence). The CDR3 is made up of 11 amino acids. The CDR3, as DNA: TGTGCCTGGGATGACCTCTATGGCTACACCTTC. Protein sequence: CAWDDLYGYTF. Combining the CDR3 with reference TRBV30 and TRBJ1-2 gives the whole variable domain SQTIHQWPATLVQPVGSPLSLECTVEGTSNPNLYWYRQAAGRGLQLLFYSVGIGQISSEVPQNLSASRPQDRQFILSSKKLLLSDSGFYLCAWDDLYGYTFGSGTRLTVV.

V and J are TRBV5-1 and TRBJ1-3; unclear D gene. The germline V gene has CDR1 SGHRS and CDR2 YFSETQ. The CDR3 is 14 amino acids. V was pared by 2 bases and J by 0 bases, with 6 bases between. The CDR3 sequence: CASSLKSSGNTIYF. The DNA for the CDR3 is TGCGCCAGCAGCTTAAAGAGCTCTGGAAACACCATATATTTT.

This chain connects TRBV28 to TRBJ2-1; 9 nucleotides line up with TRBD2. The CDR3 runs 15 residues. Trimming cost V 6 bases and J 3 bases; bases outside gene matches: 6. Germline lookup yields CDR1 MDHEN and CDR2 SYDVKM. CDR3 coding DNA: TGTGCCAGCAGGAAAAGGACTAGCGTCTACAATGAGCAGTTCTTC. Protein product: CASRKRTSVYNEQFF.

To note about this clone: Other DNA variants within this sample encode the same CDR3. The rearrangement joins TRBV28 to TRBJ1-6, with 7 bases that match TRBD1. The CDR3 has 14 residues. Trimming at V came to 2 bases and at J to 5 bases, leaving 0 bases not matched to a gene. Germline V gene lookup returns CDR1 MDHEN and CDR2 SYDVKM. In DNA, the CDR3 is TGTGCCAGCAGTTTAGGGACAGATAATTCACCCCTCCACTTT. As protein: CASSLGTDNSPLHF. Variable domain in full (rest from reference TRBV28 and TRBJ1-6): DVKVTQSSRYLVKRTGEKVFLECVQDMDHENMFWYRQDPGLGLRLIYFSYDVKMKEKGDIPEGYSVSREKKERFSLILESASTNQTSMYLCASSLGTDNSPLHFGNGTRLTVT.

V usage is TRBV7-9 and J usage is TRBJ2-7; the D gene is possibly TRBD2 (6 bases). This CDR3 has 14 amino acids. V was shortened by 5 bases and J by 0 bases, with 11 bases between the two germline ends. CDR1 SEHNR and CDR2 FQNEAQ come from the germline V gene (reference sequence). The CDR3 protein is CASSGRGTSYEQYF. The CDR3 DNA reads TGTGCCAGCAGCGGACGGGGGACCTCCTACGAGCAGTACTTC.

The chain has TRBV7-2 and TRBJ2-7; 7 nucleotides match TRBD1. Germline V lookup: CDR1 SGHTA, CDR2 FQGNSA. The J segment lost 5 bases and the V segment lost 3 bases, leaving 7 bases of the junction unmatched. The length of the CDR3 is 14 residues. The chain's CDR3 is CASSLDRFGDEQYF. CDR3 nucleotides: TGTGCCAGCAGCTTGGACAGGTTCGGCGACGAGCAGTACTTC.